The 16 T cell receptor beta chains given below trace back to one sample, sequenced in a study of OX40 agonist ivuxolimab in advanced cancers. Assay: immunoSEQ multiplex PCR; the TCRdb copy retains only in-frame clones and omits some. The data hold about 33,000 clones, with 74% observed a single time. Specimen: CD4+ or CD8+ T cells sorted from blood, collected in a trial of the OX40 agonist ivuxolimab. The receptors were sampled from an adult with an advanced solid tumor such as melanoma, head and neck, liver or kidney cancer.

This clone is deemed medium-sized (0.01 to 0.1%). The rearrangement links TRBV5-6 to TRBJ1-2; D ambiguous. V was cut by 2 bases and J by 5 bases, with 10 bases left in between. Germline lookup yields CDR1 SGHDT and CDR2 YYEEEE. This CDR3 is built from 13 residues. The CDR3 bases are TGTGCCAGCAGCTTCTCATCGGGGTATGGCTACACCTTC. Translation: CASSFSSGYGYTF. Full variable domain (rest looked up from reference TRBV5-6 and TRBJ1-2): DAGVTQSPTHLIKTRGQQVTLRCSPKSGHDTVSWYQQALGQGPQFIFQYYEEEERQRGNFPDRFSGHQFPNYSSELNVNALLLGDSALYLCASSFSSGYGYTFGSGTRLTVV.

The chain employs TRBV10-3 and TRBJ2-5; TRBD2 might be the D (5 bases). This CDR3 region has 14 residues. Germline V gives CDR1 ENHRY, CDR2 SYGVKD. The V gene lost 4 bases and the J gene lost 2 bases, with 11 bases spanning the gap. The CDR3 spells CAISVLAGQETQYF. The CDR3 region has the DNA TGTGCCATCAGTGTTTTGGCGGGTCAAGAGACCCAGTACTTC.

In this sample, this clone turned up a few times. V is TRBV10-2 and J is TRBJ1-2, with D hard to call. This CDR3 comprises 14 residues. Germline V gene lookup returns CDR1 WSHSY and CDR2 SAAADI. The V and J ends lost 4 bases and 2 bases respectively, with 11 bases between them. CDR3 loop: CASSGLYLNYGYTF. CDR3 in DNA: TGCGCCAGCAGTGGCCTGTATTTAAACTATGGCTACACCTTC.

This chain uses TRBV19 with TRBJ2-2, with D unresolved. Trimming removed 3 bases at V and 1 base at J, with 6 bases between. The CDR3 has 14 amino acids. CDR1 and CDR2 (germline): LNHDA, SQIVND (reference sequence). The CDR3 region is CASSIMQNTGELFF. Written as DNA, the CDR3 is TGTGCCAGTAGTATTATGCAGAACACCGGGGAGCTGTTTTTT.

This chain joins TRBV6-1 and TRBJ2-3; D unclear. The CDR3 is 12 amino acids. V lost 5 bases and J lost 2, with 5 bases in between. CDR1 and CDR2 (germline): MNHNS, SASEGT. The CDR3: CASSLHTDTQYF. The DNA for the CDR3 is TGTGCCAGCAGTCTCCACACAGATACGCAGTATTTT.

J is TRBJ2-2 and V is TRBV14; TRBD1 aligns across 8 bases. The CDR3 runs 17 residues. Looked up from germline, CDR1 is SGHDN and CDR2 is FVKESK. Losses at the gene ends were 3 bases for V and 1 base for J; bases not matched to a gene: 7. CDR3 in amino acids: CASSHGDRRLNTGELFF. Written as DNA, the CDR3 is TGTGCCAGCAGCCACGGGGACAGGAGATTGAACACCGGGGAGCTGTTTTTT.

This chain connects TRBV9 to TRBJ1-2; 10 nucleotides line up with TRBD1. This CDR3 region has 15 residues. Germline V gives CDR1 SGDLS, CDR2 YYNGEE. V lost 1 base to trimming and J lost 4 bases; unmatched junction nucleotides: 4. In DNA, the CDR3 is TGTGCCAGCAGCGTAAGGACAGGGGGATCCTATGGCTACACCTTC. Translated, it gives CASSVRTGGSYGYTF.

This clone was picked up one time. This chain uses TRBV7-2 with TRBJ2-7; 11 nucleotides match TRBD2. This CDR3 contains 15 residues. Losses at the gene ends were 5 bases for V and 4 bases for J; bases not matched to a gene: 7. Per the germline V gene, CDR1 is SGHTA and CDR2 is FQGNSA. In DNA form, the CDR3 reads TGTGCCAGCAGCGCTAGTAGCGGGGGGGGGTACGAGCAGTACGTC. Translating gives CASSASSGGGYEQYV.

The chain recombines TRBV18 with TRBJ1-6; no clear D. The germline gives CDR1 KGHSH, CDR2 LQKENI. The CDR3 totals 12 residues. V was shortened by 5 bases and J by 9 bases, with 8 bases between the two germline ends. In nucleotides, the CDR3 is TGTGCCAGCTCATCCCCACTTTCACCCCTCCACTTT. Its protein product is CASSSPLSPLHF.

CDR3 sequence (DNA): TGTGCCAGCAGCCGGGGACAGGGGGCGGCAGTAAGAGATACGCAGTATTTT. This codes for CASSRGQGAAVRDTQYF. The V call is TRBV4-2, the J call TRBJ2-3; TRBD1 matches at 12 bases. CDR3 size: 17 residues. Germline V gene lookup returns CDR1 LGHNA and CDR2 YNFKEQ. J lost 5 bases, V lost 4 bases, and 10 bases had no gene match.

This clone was recorded once. This chain connects TRBV19 to TRBJ2-2; no clear D gene. Looked up from germline, CDR1 is LNHDA and CDR2 is SQIVND (reference sequence). The length of the CDR3 is 12 residues. V lost 5 bases and J lost 8, with 9 bases in between. The CDR3 sequence: CASSVPAGELFF. As DNA, the CDR3 is TGTGCCAGTAGTGTACCAGCTGGGGAGCTGTTTTTT.

The chain uses TRBV6-5 and TRBJ2-7; 8 bases map to TRBD1. The CDR3 covers 15 residues. CDR1 MNHEY and CDR2 SVGAGI come from the germline V gene. J gave up 1 base and V 6 bases, and 8 bases lay outside the gene matches. The CDR3 protein is CASRKGTGTSYEQYV. DNA of the CDR3: TGTGCCAGCAGAAAGGGGACAGGCACTTCCTACGAGCAGTACGTC.

This clone was recorded many times. CDR3: CASSEVSSGYQPQHF. The DNA for the CDR3 is TGTGCCAGCAGTGAAGTGAGTAGTGGGTATCAGCCCCAGCATTTT. The chain uses TRBV2 and TRBJ1-5; D not resolved. The V end was cut by 1 base, the J end by 5 bases, with 12 bases between. The CDR3 length is 15 residues. The germline CDR1 and CDR2 sequences are SNHLY and FYNNEI.

This clone was detected a few times. The chain is built from TRBV6-5 and TRBJ1-3, with D possibly being TRBD1 (5 bases). This CDR3 region has 15 residues. Germline lookup yields CDR1 MNHEY and CDR2 SVGAGI. V shed 8 bases and J shed 0 bases, with 14 bases lying between them. CDR3 bases: TGTGCCAGCTGGGGACGTAGTCTCTCTGGAAACACCATATATTTT. Translation gives CASWGRSLSGNTIYF.

This clone has just a few counts. This chain links TRBV7-8 with TRBJ2-7, with D possibly matching TRBD2 (5 bases). Between the trimmed V and J ends, which lost 3 bases and 3 bases, there was a span of 12 bases. The CDR3 extends over 14 amino acids. The germline CDR1 and CDR2 sequences are SGHVS and FQNEAQ. This chain's CDR3 is CASSLSIGSYEQYF. CDR3 bases: TGTGCCAGCAGCTTGAGCATAGGGAGCTACGAGCAGTACTTC.

V and J are TRBV11-3 and TRBJ2-1; D perhaps matches TRBD2 (7 bases). Germline V gives CDR1 SGHNT, CDR2 YENEEA. Trimming removed 5 bases from V and 5 bases from J, with 25 bases in between. The CDR3 has 18 residues. The CDR3 sequence is CASSPRGGWGGRNNEQFF. The CDR3 DNA sequence: TGTGCCAGCAGCCCAAGAGGGGGGTGGGGCGGGAGAAACAATGAGCAGTTCTTC.